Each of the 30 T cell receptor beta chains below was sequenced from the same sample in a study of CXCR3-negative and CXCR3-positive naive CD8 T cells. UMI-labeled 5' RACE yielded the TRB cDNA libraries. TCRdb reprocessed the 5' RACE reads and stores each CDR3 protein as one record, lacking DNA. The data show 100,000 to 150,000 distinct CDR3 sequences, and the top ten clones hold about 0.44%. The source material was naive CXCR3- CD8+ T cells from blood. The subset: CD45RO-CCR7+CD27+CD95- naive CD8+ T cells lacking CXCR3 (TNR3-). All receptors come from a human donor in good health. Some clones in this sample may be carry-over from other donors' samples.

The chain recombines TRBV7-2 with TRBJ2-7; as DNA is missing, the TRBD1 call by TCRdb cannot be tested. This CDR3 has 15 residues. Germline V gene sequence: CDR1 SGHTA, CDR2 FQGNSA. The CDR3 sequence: CASSLNRDSILEQYF.

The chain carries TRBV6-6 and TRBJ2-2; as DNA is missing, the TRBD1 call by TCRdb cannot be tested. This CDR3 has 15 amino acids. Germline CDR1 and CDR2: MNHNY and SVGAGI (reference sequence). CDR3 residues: CASSSNGGLVGELFF.

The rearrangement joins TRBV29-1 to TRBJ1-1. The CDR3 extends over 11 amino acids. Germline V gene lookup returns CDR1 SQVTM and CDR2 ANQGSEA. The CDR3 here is CFAEGNTEAFF.

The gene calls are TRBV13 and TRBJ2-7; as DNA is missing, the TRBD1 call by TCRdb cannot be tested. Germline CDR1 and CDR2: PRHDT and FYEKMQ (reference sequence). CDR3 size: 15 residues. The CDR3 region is CASSPNRGKEYEQYF.

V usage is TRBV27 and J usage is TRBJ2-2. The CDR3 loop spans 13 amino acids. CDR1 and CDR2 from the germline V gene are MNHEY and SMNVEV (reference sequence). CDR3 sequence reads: CASSLNSVGELFF.

The CDR3 reads CASSLEGSPTDTQYF. The chain has TRBV11-2 and TRBJ2-3; lacking DNA, the TRBD1 call made by TCRdb goes unchecked. Per germline, CDR1 SGHAT and CDR2 FQNNGV. The CDR3 contains 15 residues.

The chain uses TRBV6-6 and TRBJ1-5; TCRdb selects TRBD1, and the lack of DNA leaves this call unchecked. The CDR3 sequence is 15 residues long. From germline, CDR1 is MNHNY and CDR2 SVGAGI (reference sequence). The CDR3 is CASSPSSYSNQPQHF.

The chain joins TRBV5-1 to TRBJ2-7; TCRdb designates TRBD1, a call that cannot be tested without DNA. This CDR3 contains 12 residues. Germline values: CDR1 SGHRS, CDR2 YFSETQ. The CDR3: CASSVLGYEQYF.

The CDR3 here is CASSVGGEGGSYEQYF. The chain links TRBV9 to TRBJ2-7; absent DNA, TCRdb's TRBD2 call cannot be checked. This CDR3 spans 16 amino acids. The germline V gene has CDR1 SGDLS and CDR2 YYNGEE.

The CDR3 sequence is CSASFDRGRFNSPLHF. The chain employs TRBV20-1 and TRBJ1-6; absent DNA, TCRdb's TRBD1 call cannot be checked. This CDR3 is 16 amino acids long. Germline-derived CDR1 and CDR2 are DFQATT and SNEGSKA (reference sequence).

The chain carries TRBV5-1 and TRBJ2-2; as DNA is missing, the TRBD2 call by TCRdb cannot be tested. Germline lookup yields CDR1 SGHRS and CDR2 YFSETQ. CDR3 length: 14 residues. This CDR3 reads CASSWTEGTGELFF. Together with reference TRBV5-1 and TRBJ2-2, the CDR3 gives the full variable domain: KAGVTQTPRYLIKTRGQQVTLSCSPISGHRSVSWYQQTPGQGLQFLFEYFSETQRNKGNFPGRFSGRQFSNSRSEMNVSTLELGDSALYLCASSWTEGTGELFFGEGSRLTVL.

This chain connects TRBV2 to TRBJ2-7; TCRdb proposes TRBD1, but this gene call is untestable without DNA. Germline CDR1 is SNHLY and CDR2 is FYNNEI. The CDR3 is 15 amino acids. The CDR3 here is CASSESRRAAYEQYF.

Here the CDR3 reads CASSFRDRNYEQYF. The chain links TRBV12-3 or TRBV12-4 to TRBJ2-7; lacking DNA, the TRBD1 call made by TCRdb goes unchecked. This CDR3 is built from 14 residues.

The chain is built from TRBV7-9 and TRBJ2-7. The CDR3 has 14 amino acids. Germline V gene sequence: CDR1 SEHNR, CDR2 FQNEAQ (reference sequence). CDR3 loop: CASSLDPDFYEQYF.

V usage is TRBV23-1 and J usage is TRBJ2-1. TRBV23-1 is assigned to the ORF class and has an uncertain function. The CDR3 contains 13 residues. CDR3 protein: CASSQRPRNEQFF.

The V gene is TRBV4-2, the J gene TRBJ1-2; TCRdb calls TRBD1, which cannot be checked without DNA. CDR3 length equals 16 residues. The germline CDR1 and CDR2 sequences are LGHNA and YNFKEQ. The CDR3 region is CASSPPQPAAQPGYTF.

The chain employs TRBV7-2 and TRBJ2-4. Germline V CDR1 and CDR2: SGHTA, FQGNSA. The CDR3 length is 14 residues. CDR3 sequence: CASSLNLAKNIQYF.

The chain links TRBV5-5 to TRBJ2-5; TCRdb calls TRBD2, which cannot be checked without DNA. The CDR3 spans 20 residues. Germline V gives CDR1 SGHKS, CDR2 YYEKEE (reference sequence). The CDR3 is CASSQLPNSGGAALEETQYF.

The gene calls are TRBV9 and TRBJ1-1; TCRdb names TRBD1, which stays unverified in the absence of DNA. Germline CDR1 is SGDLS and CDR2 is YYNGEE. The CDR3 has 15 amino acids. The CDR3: CASSVFRDPNTEAFF.

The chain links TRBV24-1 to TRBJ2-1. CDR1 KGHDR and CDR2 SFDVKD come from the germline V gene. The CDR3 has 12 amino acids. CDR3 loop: CATSDLTNEQFF.

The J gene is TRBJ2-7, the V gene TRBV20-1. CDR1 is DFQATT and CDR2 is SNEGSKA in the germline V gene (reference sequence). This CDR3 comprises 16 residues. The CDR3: CSARGLASDDSYEQYF.

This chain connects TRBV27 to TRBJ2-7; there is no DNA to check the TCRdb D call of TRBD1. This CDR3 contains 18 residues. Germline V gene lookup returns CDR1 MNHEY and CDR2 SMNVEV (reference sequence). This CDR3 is CASSEPSAPGQGTYEQYF.

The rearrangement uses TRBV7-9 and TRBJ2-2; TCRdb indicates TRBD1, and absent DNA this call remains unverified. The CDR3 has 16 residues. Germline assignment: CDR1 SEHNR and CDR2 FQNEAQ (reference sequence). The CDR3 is CASSIKTGPPPGELFF.

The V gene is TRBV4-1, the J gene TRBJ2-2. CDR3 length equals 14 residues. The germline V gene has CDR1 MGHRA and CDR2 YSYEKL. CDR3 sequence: CASSQEGNTGELFF.

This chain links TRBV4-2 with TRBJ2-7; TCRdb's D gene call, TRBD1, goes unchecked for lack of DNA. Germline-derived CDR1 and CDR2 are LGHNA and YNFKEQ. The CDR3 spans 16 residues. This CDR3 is CASSQDWPGGSYEQYF.

CDR3 sequence: CASSFAVEDRSYNEQFF. The chain employs TRBV28 and TRBJ2-1; as DNA is missing, the TRBD2 call by TCRdb cannot be tested. Looked up from germline, CDR1 is MDHEN and CDR2 is SYDVKM. This CDR3 is 17 amino acids long.

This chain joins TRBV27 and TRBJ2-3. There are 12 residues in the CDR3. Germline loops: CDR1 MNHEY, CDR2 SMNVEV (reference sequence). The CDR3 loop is CASSFGSDTQYF.

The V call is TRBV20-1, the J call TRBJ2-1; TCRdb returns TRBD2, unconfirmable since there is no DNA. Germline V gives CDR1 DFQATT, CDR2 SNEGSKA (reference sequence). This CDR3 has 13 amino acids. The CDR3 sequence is CSASLAAYNEQFF.

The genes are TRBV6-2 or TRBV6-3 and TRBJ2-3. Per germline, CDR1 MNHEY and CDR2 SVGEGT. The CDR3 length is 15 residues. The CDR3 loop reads CASRRGPTSTDTQYF.

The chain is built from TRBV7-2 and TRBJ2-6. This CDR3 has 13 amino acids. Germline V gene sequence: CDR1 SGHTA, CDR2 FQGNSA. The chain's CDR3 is CASSSPGANVLTF.